Presented here are 24 T cell receptor beta chains from one specimen sequenced in a study of vaccination and CD4 T cells after COVID-19. Treatment denoted: roughly 11-day PBMC culture with coronavirus spike peptide pools or control peptides (ViraFEST assay). Oncomine TCR Beta short-read sequencing was applied to DNA from cultured CD4+ T cells. Each CDR3 protein gets one entry after TCRdb re-called the PCR reads with MiXCR. The sample lists a few thousand distinct CDR3 sequences; 25% were seen once. Their target antigens are unknown. Sample: CD4+ T cells from blood, cultured in vitro, taken after SARS-CoV-2 vaccination. These receptor sequences come from a human donor who had recovered from COVID-19.

The chain links TRBV7-2 to TRBJ2-2; TRBD2 matches 13 bases. Trimming removed 5 bases from V and 5 bases from J; junction bases left unmatched: 8. Germline V gives CDR1 SGHTA, CDR2 FQGNSA. The CDR3 is 17 amino acids. The CDR3 loop is CASSPQGLAGRTGELFF. DNA of the CDR3: TGTGCCAGCAGCCCCCAGGGACTAGCGGGACGGACCGGGGAGCTGTTTTTT.

This clonotype is termed medium-sized. The rearrangement joins TRBV20-1 to TRBJ2-5; D remains ambiguous. Germline CDR1 reads DFQATT; CDR2 reads SNEGSKA (reference sequence). This CDR3 contains 12 residues. Between the trimmed V and J ends, which lost 6 bases and 4 bases, there was a span of 12 bases. CDR3 loop: CSAIVRPETQYF. DNA of the CDR3: TGCAGTGCAATAGTGAGGCCAGAGACCCAGTACTTC.

The chain is built from TRBV5-5 and TRBJ2-5, with TRBD1 matching 7 bases. With the DNA end fitting TRBJ2-7 better, the J assignment may be wrong. The CDR3 runs 14 residues. In germline, CDR1 is SGHKS, CDR2 YYEKEE (reference sequence). In DNA, the CDR3 is TGTGCCAGCAGCATGACAGGGAACTCCTACGAGCAGTACTTC. Residues: CASSMTGNSYEQYF.

This clonotype is medium-sized. This chain connects TRBV7-2 to TRBJ1-2; weak D call: TRBD1 (5 bases). The CDR3 spans 13 residues. V lost 5 bases, J lost 6 bases, and 13 bases lay in between. CDR1 and CDR2 (germline): SGHTA, FQGNSA. CDR3 sequence: CASSAGQGDGYTF. CDR3 bases: TGTGCCAGCAGCGCTGGGCAGGGCGATGGCTACACCTTC.

This clonotype rates as medium-sized. The chain is built from TRBV20-1 and TRBJ2-5; D may be TRBD2 (6 bases). Germline lookup yields CDR1 DFQATT and CDR2 SNEGSKA (reference sequence). The ends were cut back, 6 bases at V and 3 bases at J, with 26 bases in the middle. The CDR3 consists of 17 residues. CDR3 bases: TGCAGTGCAAAGGGGAAGGTAGTGCGGGGACCCGAAGAGACCCAGTACTTC. This sequence encodes CSAKGKVVRGPEETQYF.

Here the CDR3 reads CASSLVYGTGLLTEAFF. Here the CDR3 DNA reads TGTGCCAGCAGCTTAGTATACGGGACAGGGCTTTTGACTGAAGCTTTCTTT. The V gene is TRBV11-3, the J gene TRBJ1-1, with TRBD1 identical over 9 bases. CDR3 length: 17 amino acids. V was clipped by 1 base and J by 5 bases; unmatched bases: 11. Germline V gene sequence: CDR1 SGHNT, CDR2 YENEEA.

This chain uses TRBV6-1 with TRBJ1-5; D ambiguous. The CDR3 length is 14 residues. Between the trimmed V and J ends, which lost 2 bases and 6 bases, there was a span of 11 bases. The germline V gene has CDR1 MNHNS and CDR2 SASEGT. The CDR3 here is CASSENPLGQPQHF. CDR3 DNA sequence: TGTGCCAGCAGTGAAAACCCCCTCGGTCAGCCCCAGCATTTT.

This clonotype is termed medium-sized. This chain links TRBV7-9 with TRBJ2-3, with TRBD2 matching 11 bases. Trimming took 3 bases from V and 5 from J; bases not matched to a gene: 4. CDR1 is SEHNR and CDR2 is FQNEAQ in the germline V gene (reference sequence). This CDR3 is 15 amino acids long. CDR3 coding DNA: TGTGCCAGCAGCTTCCTAGCGGGAGGTGGAGATACGCAGTATTTT. The encoded protein is CASSFLAGGGDTQYF.

This clonotype appeared a few times. The chain recombines TRBV19 with TRBJ1-5; D remains ambiguous. The V and J ends lost 4 bases and 5 bases respectively, with 9 bases between them. The CDR3 spans 13 residues. Germline V lookup: CDR1 LNHDA, CDR2 SQIVND (reference sequence). In DNA, the CDR3 is TGTGCCAGTAGTAGAAGACCAGATCAGCCCCAGCATTTT. Encoded protein: CASSRRPDQPQHF.

The chain employs TRBV7-2 and TRBJ2-1, with TRBD2 matching 8 bases. J lost 4 bases, V lost 4 bases, and 9 bases had no gene match. CDR1 and CDR2 (germline): SGHTA, FQGNSA. The CDR3 length is 16 residues. This CDR3 reads CASSSTAGVAYNEQFF. CDR3 sequence (DNA): TGTGCCAGCAGCTCCACAGCGGGAGTGGCGTACAATGAGCAGTTCTTC.

This clonotype was found a few times. The chain combines TRBV27 with TRBJ2-3; D ambiguous. Germline V lookup: CDR1 MNHEY, CDR2 SMNVEV (reference sequence). The V gene lost 9 bases and the J gene lost 2 bases, with 18 bases spanning the gap. This CDR3 has 15 residues. DNA for the CDR3: TGTGCCAGTGCCATCCGGGCGGCCTACACAGATACGCAGTATTTT. Protein sequence: CASAIRAAYTDTQYF.

This clonotype counts as medium-sized. CDR3 sequence (DNA): TGTGCCAGTCGGGCCGGGACGGTGGCGGGGGGGGGGGAGACCCAGTACTTC. Protein sequence: CASRAGTVAGGGETQYF. The chain couples TRBV6-1 to TRBJ2-5, with TRBD2 identical over 9 bases. The V gene's germline CDR1 is MNHNS and CDR2 SASEGT. The CDR3 is 17 residues long. V lost 9 bases, J lost 5 bases, and 19 bases stayed unmatched.

The V gene is TRBV29-1, the J gene TRBJ2-7, with D tentatively TRBD1 or TRBD2 (5 bases each). Per the germline V gene, CDR1 is SQVTM and CDR2 is ANQGSEA. The CDR3 contains 15 residues. V was trimmed by 4 bases and J by 3 bases, leaving 19 bases between them. CDR3 sequence: CSVVSRGQGLYEQYF. The CDR3 DNA reads as TGCAGCGTTGTTTCGAGGGGCCAAGGGCTCTACGAGCAGTACTTC.

Sample share makes this clonotype medium-sized. The V and J genes are TRBV20-1 and TRBJ2-3; 7 bases fit TRBD1. The CDR3 spans 15 residues. The V gene's germline CDR1 is DFQATT and CDR2 SNEGSKA (reference sequence). The J segment lost 4 bases and the V segment lost 3 bases, leaving 10 bases of the junction unmatched. The CDR3, as DNA: TGCAGTGCTAGCCCGGGACAGACCTACGCAGATACGCAGTATTTT. Its protein product is CSASPGQTYADTQYF.

The V and J genes are TRBV5-4 and TRBJ2-3; weak D call: TRBD2 (6 bases). V was shortened by 0 bases and J by 6 bases, with 11 bases between the two germline ends. CDR3 length: 14 residues. Germline CDR1 reads SGHNT; CDR2 reads YYREEE (reference sequence). This CDR3 is CASSLGRGADTQYF. The CDR3 DNA reads as TGTGCCAGCAGCTTGGGGCGGGGCGCCGATACGCAGTATTTT. Based on the CDR3 plus reference TRBV5-4 and TRBJ2-3, the full variable domain is ETGVTQSPTHLIKTRGQQVTLRCSSQSGHNTVSWYQQALGQGPQFIFQYYREEENGRGNFPPRFSGLQFPNYSSELNVNALELDDSALYLCASSLGRGADTQYFGPGTRLTVL.

This clonotype was seen more than once but under ten times. The genes are TRBV19 and TRBJ1-2; 9 bases fit TRBD1. Germline-derived CDR1 and CDR2 are LNHDA and SQIVND (reference sequence). V shed 5 bases and J 3 bases; nucleotides not matched to a gene: 4. There are 14 residues in the CDR3. Written as DNA, the CDR3 is TGTGCCAGTAGTCCGACAGGGGGAGACTATGGCTACACCTTC. Its protein is CASSPTGGDYGYTF.

A few counts support this clonotype. The rearrangement links TRBV28 to TRBJ2-1; D is ambiguous. From germline, CDR1 is MDHEN and CDR2 SYDVKM. V was cut by 2 bases and J by 10 bases, with 6 bases left in between. The CDR3 sequence is 11 residues long. CDR3 coding DNA: TGTGCCAGCAGTTTAAGACGGGAGCAGTTCTTC. Protein product: CASSLRREQFF.

Only one count was recorded for this clonotype. This chain joins TRBV5-5 and TRBJ2-7; the match to TRBD2 covers 7 bases. The CDR3 runs to 15 residues. V shed 0 bases and J 4 bases; nucleotides not matched to a gene: 7. Germline CDR1 is SGHKS and CDR2 is YYEKEE (reference sequence). CDR3 nucleotide sequence: TGTGCCAGCAGCTTGGAGGGAGGGCTCCTTTACGAGCAGTACTTC. Amino acids: CASSLEGGLLYEQYF.

This clonotype was picked up a small number of times. This CDR3 reads CSATSGTVYNEQFF. The CDR3 DNA reads as TGCAGTGCCACCAGCGGGACCGTCTACAATGAGCAGTTCTTC. The chain couples TRBV20-1 to TRBJ2-1, with 7 bases that match TRBD2. Germline V CDR1 and CDR2: DFQATT, SNEGSKA (reference sequence). The CDR3 has 14 residues. J lost 3 bases, V lost 6 bases, and 8 bases had no gene match.

The chain carries TRBV28 and TRBJ2-6; tentatively, D is TRBD1 (6 bases). CDR3 length: 16 residues. From germline, CDR1 is MDHEN and CDR2 SYDVKM. The V end was cut by 5 bases, the J end by 0 bases, with 11 bases between. The CDR3 DNA reads TGTGCCAGCAGTCCCGCCAGGGGCTCTGGGGCCAACGTCCTGACTTTC. It yields the protein CASSPARGSGANVLTF.

This clonotype counts as medium-sized. The chain recombines TRBV7-9 with TRBJ1-2, with TRBD1 matching over 8 bases. Trimming took 4 bases from V and 3 from J; bases not matched to a gene: 4. This CDR3 has 14 amino acids. Germline V gene data show CDR1 as SEHNR and CDR2 as FQNEAQ (reference sequence). CDR3 DNA: TGTGCCAGCAGCTGGACAGGGAGTGACTATGGCTACACCTTC. Its protein product is CASSWTGSDYGYTF.

This clonotype was seen more than once but under ten times. This sequence joins TRBV6-2 or TRBV6-3 and TRBJ1-5; no firm D call. CDR1 and CDR2 (germline): MNHEY, SVGEGT. The CDR3 is made up of 13 amino acids. V lost 2 bases and J lost 4, with 6 bases in between. The CDR3: CASSYMDNQPQHF. CDR3 nucleotide sequence: TGTGCCAGCAGTTACATGGATAATCAGCCCCAGCATTTT.

By its share, this clonotype is medium-sized. The chain recombines TRBV4-2 with TRBJ1-2; D gene uncertain. V lost 6 bases and J lost 4, with 15 bases in between. Germline V gene sequence: CDR1 LGHNA, CDR2 YNFKEQ. The CDR3 is 14 amino acids. CDR3 DNA: TGTGCCAGCAGGACGGCGGGTGGAAGCTATGGCTACACCTTC. Encoded protein: CASRTAGGSYGYTF.

The V and J genes are TRBV19 and TRBJ1-5; D is unclear. The V end lost 5 bases, the J end lost 5 bases, and 19 bases lay between the germline ends. CDR3 length: 16 amino acids. CDR1 LNHDA and CDR2 SQIVND come from the germline V gene (reference sequence). Here the CDR3 reads CASSLNDGWMDQPQHF. The CDR3 nucleotides read TGTGCCAGTAGTCTTAATGACGGCTGGATGGATCAGCCCCAGCATTTT.